This is a list of T cell receptor beta chains from one sample in a study of molecular identifiers for immune sequencing clone quantification. TCRdb fed the PCR reads into MiXCR, producing one record per CDR3 protein. The sample holds some 100,000 distinct CDR3 sequences, around 33% seen once. The sequenced sample consisted of naive CD8+ T cells from blood, with Jurkat cell RNA spiked in. These receptors came from a human donor in good health. Some libraries in this study had Jurkat cell RNA spiked in. Both conserved end residues are part of each CDR3. D genes are given only for firm matches. Only part of the rows carry a size: once, few, many, or a class if the clone is expanded.

abundance: .; j_gene: TRBJ2-1; d_gene: .; v_gene: TRBV12-3/TRBV12-4; CDR3nt: TGTGCCAGCAGTCCCGAGGGGGGGGACAATGAGCAGTTCTTC; CDR3aa: CASSPEGGDNEQFF
abundance: .; j_gene: TRBJ2-7; d_gene: .; v_gene: TRBV28; CDR3nt: TGTGCCAGCAGTATTGGAGGGCTCGAGCAGTACTTC; CDR3aa: CASSIGGLEQYF
abundance: few; j_gene: TRBJ1-1; d_gene: .; v_gene: TRBV4-3; CDR3nt: TGCGCCAGCAGCCAAGAGTCGGCAGCCGGCACTGAAGCTTTCTTT; CDR3aa: CASSQESAAGTEAFF
abundance: many; j_gene: TRBJ1-1; d_gene: TRBD1; v_gene: TRBV7-2; CDR3nt: TGTGCCAGCAGCTTAGATGTGGGGACAGGTACTGTTGAAGCTTTCTTT; CDR3aa: CASSLDVGTGTVEAFF
abundance: few; j_gene: TRBJ1-1; d_gene: .; v_gene: TRBV6-5; CDR3nt: TGTGCCAGCAGTATAACTCTGAGTATCTACCCTGAAGCTTTCTTT; CDR3aa: CASSITLSIYPEAFF
abundance: few; j_gene: TRBJ2-7; d_gene: .; v_gene: TRBV10-3; CDR3nt: TGTGCCATCAGTGAGTCTCCCAGGTTCTACGAGCAGTACTTC; CDR3aa: CAISESPRFYEQYF
abundance: .; j_gene: TRBJ2-7; d_gene: .; v_gene: TRBV7-2; CDR3nt: TGTGCCAGCAGCGCCCTAACTAGGGTCCCCTTCGAGCAGTACTTC; CDR3aa: CASSALTRVPFEQYF
abundance: .; j_gene: TRBJ2-2; d_gene: .; v_gene: TRBV6-2/TRBV6-3; CDR3nt: TGTGCCAGCAGTTACGTTCGAAACACCGGGGAGCTGTTTTTT; CDR3aa: CASSYVRNTGELFF
abundance: few; j_gene: TRBJ2-3; d_gene: .; v_gene: TRBV20-1; CDR3nt: TGCAGTGCTAGAGAGGACGTTAGCACAGATACGCAGTATTTT; CDR3aa: CSAREDVSTDTQYF
abundance: once; j_gene: TRBJ2-3; d_gene: TRBD2; v_gene: TRBV29-1; CDR3nt: TGCAGCGTTCCGTGGTGGGAGGGGGATACGCAGTATTTT; CDR3aa: CSVPWWEGDTQYF
abundance: few; j_gene: TRBJ2-4; d_gene: .; v_gene: TRBV6-2/TRBV6-3; CDR3nt: TGTGCCAGCAGTTACTCTTGGGAGCGAGCCAAAAACATTCAGTACTTC; CDR3aa: CASSYSWERAKNIQYF
abundance: few; j_gene: TRBJ2-1; d_gene: TRBD1; v_gene: TRBV14; CDR3nt: TGTGCCAACCGACAGGGGGGGGACAATGAGCAGTTCTTC; CDR3aa: CANRQGGDNEQFF
abundance: .; j_gene: TRBJ1-2; d_gene: .; v_gene: TRBV12-3/TRBV12-4; CDR3nt: TGTGCCAGCAGTCCGGGACAAGCGTATGGCTACGCCTTC; CDR3aa: CASSPGQAYGYAF
abundance: few; j_gene: TRBJ2-7; d_gene: TRBD2; v_gene: TRBV14; CDR3nt: TGTGCCAGCAGCCAAGATCCCGTAGCGGGAGTACCCTACGAGCAGTACTTC; CDR3aa: CASSQDPVAGVPYEQYF
abundance: few; j_gene: TRBJ2-7; d_gene: .; v_gene: TRBV5-6; CDR3nt: TGTGCCAGCAGCATCGACAGGGGAGGGTACGAGCAGTACTTC; CDR3aa: CASSIDRGGYEQYF
abundance: few; j_gene: TRBJ2-1; d_gene: .; v_gene: TRBV28; CDR3nt: TGTGCCAGCAGTTTCCCAGGGCCCGCCCCTTACAATGAGCAGTTCTTC; CDR3aa: CASSFPGPAPYNEQFF
abundance: many; j_gene: TRBJ1-5; d_gene: TRBD1; v_gene: TRBV28; CDR3nt: TGTGCCAGCAGTCGTACGTTGGACAGGGGTGATCAGCCCCAGCATTTT; CDR3aa: CASSRTLDRGDQPQHF
abundance: few; j_gene: TRBJ2-7; d_gene: .; v_gene: TRBV4-1; CDR3nt: TGCGCCAGCAGCCAAGAAGTCGGCAGGGTCTACGAGCAGTACTTC; CDR3aa: CASSQEVGRVYEQYF
abundance: many; j_gene: TRBJ2-6; d_gene: TRBD1; v_gene: TRBV7-6; CDR3nt: TGTGCCAGCAGCTTAGAAAGGGGGCGCACCTCTGGGGCCAACGTCCTGACTTTC; CDR3aa: CASSLERGRTSGANVLTF
abundance: .; j_gene: TRBJ1-1; d_gene: TRBD1; v_gene: TRBV20-1; CDR3nt: TGCAGTGCTAGAGTGACAGGGGTTTTCTCTAAAGCTTTCTTT; CDR3aa: CSARVTGVFSKAFF
abundance: many; j_gene: TRBJ2-1; d_gene: .; v_gene: TRBV28; CDR3nt: TGTGCCAGCACCTGGTTTGCGGAGGCCCACAATGAGCAGTTCTTC; CDR3aa: CASTWFAEAHNEQFF
abundance: .; j_gene: TRBJ2-1; d_gene: TRBD2; v_gene: TRBV20-1; CDR3nt: TGCAGTGCTAGAGGCCGGCGGACTAGCGGCTACAATGAGCAGTTCTTC; CDR3aa: CSARGRRTSGYNEQFF
abundance: .; j_gene: TRBJ2-1; d_gene: .; v_gene: TRBV11-2; CDR3nt: TGTGCCAGCAGCCACAGGGTGCAGGTGACCCAGTTCTTC; CDR3aa: CASSHRVQVTQFF
abundance: many; j_gene: TRBJ2-7; d_gene: .; v_gene: TRBV12-3/TRBV12-4; CDR3nt: TGTGCCAGCAGTTTAGGGCAGAGTCCCTACGAGCAGTACTTC; CDR3aa: CASSLGQSPYEQYF
abundance: .; j_gene: TRBJ1-4; d_gene: .; v_gene: TRBV28; CDR3nt: TGTGCCAGCAGATTGGTCGCAACTAATGAAAAACTGATTTTT; CDR3aa: CASRLVATNEKLIF
abundance: .; j_gene: TRBJ2-1; d_gene: TRBD1; v_gene: TRBV25-1; CDR3nt: TGTGCCAGCAGTGAATTAGAGACAGGGGGCCGGGAGCAGCTCTTC; CDR3aa: CASSELETGGREQLF
abundance: few; j_gene: TRBJ2-7; d_gene: .; v_gene: TRBV2; CDR3nt: TGTGCCAGCAGTGACAGAGTCGAGCAGTACTTC; CDR3aa: CASSDRVEQYF
abundance: .; j_gene: TRBJ2-5; d_gene: .; v_gene: TRBV27; CDR3nt: TGTGCCAGCAGTTTATTGGCGGAGGATGAGACCCAGTACTTC; CDR3aa: CASSLLAEDETQYF
abundance: .; j_gene: TRBJ2-5; d_gene: .; v_gene: TRBV12-3/TRBV12-4; CDR3nt: TGTGCCAGCTCAGAAGTACCCGAACAAGAGACCCAGTACTTC; CDR3aa: CASSEVPEQETQYF
abundance: few; j_gene: TRBJ2-1; d_gene: TRBD2; v_gene: TRBV7-2; CDR3nt: TGTGCCAGCAGCCCCGCCCCCGGGACTAGCGGCTTCTCCTACAATGAGCAGTTCTTC; CDR3aa: CASSPAPGTSGFSYNEQFF
abundance: .; j_gene: TRBJ1-1; d_gene: .; v_gene: TRBV10-3; CDR3nt: TGTGCCATCAGGGCGGGTATGAACACTGAAGCTTTCTTT; CDR3aa: CAIRAGMNTEAFF
abundance: many; j_gene: TRBJ2-3; d_gene: .; v_gene: TRBV2; CDR3nt: TGTGCCAGCAGTGAAGCATCTAGCACAGATACGCAGTATTTT; CDR3aa: CASSEASSTDTQYF